This entry lists 5 T cell receptor beta chains sequenced from one sample in a study of CD8 T cells in ankylosing spondylitis. In TCRdb, the 5' RACE reads were re-called with MiXCR into one record per CDR3 protein. The sample holds roughly 150,000 distinct CDR3 sequences; approximately 7.3% are singletons and the top ten take 9.5% to 15%. The specimen sequenced was blood, either unsorted or a sorted T cell fraction (not recorded which). All receptors derive from a female donor with ankylosing spondylitis or in good health (not recorded which).

This clonotype was counted a few times. This sequence joins TRBV18 and TRBJ1-2, with D uncertain. CDR1 and CDR2 from the germline V gene are KGHSH and LQKENI. V was clipped by 3 bases and J by 7 bases, with 12 bases between them. The CDR3 contains 13 residues. Here the CDR3 reads CASSPRERSGYTF. In nucleotides, the CDR3 is TGTGCCAGCTCACCTCGAGAGAGGAGTGGCTACACCTTC.

Many counts were recorded for this clonotype. The V and J genes are TRBV7-2 and TRBJ1-5; 9 bases align to TRBD1. The CDR3 contains 14 residues. Germline trimming cut 8 bases from V and 3 bases from J; bases unmatched to any gene: 5. CDR1 is SGHTA and CDR2 is FQGNSA in the germline V gene. DNA of the CDR3: TGTGCCAGCGGCGGGGACAGGGACAATCAGCCCCAGCATTTT. Protein: CASGGDRDNQPQHF. Complete variable domain (other parts from reference TRBV7-2 and TRBJ1-5): GAGVSQSPSNKVTEKGKDVELRCDPISGHTALYWYRQSLGQGLEFLIYFQGNSAPDKSGLPSDRFSAERTGGSVSTLTIQRTQQEDSAVYLCASGGDRDNQPQHFGDGTRLSIL.

This clonotype was seen repeatedly, ten times or more. This chain uses TRBV12-3 or TRBV12-4 with TRBJ2-7; tentative D call: TRBD1 (6 bases). The CDR3 sequence is 12 residues long. The ends were cut back, 5 bases at V and 9 bases at J, with 14 bases in the middle. CDR3 DNA sequence: TGTGCCAGCAGTACCGCGACAGGCGCGCAGTACTTC. Its translation is CASSTATGAQYF.

V and J are TRBV6-1 and TRBJ1-1; D gene uncertain. Germline CDR1 is MNHNS and CDR2 is SASEGT. CDR3 length equals 14 residues. Trimming pared 5 bases from V and 5 bases from J, leaving 15 bases between. The CDR3 reads CASSPLYLGTEAFF. CDR3 coding DNA: TGTGCCAGCAGTCCACTTTACCTGGGGACTGAAGCTTTCTTT.

At least ten counts were recorded for this clonotype. This chain links TRBV25-1 with TRBJ1-1; no definite D call. Germline V lookup: CDR1 MGHDK, CDR2 SYGVNS. Trimming pared 1 base from V and 1 base from J, leaving 7 bases between. This CDR3 contains 14 residues. The DNA of the CDR3 is TGTGCCAGCAGTGAATTTCAGGCGAACACTGAAGCTTTCTTT. Protein product: CASSEFQANTEAFF. Supplemented by reference TRBV25-1 and TRBJ1-1, the full variable domain reads EADIYQTPRYLVIGTGKKITLECSQTMGHDKMYWYQQDPGMELHLIHYSYGVNSTEKGDLSSESTVSRIRTEHFPLTLESARPSHTSQYLCASSEFQANTEAFFGQGTRLTVV.